The rows below give T cell receptor beta chains drawn from one sample of a study of cytomegalovirus exposure and HLA in healthy donors. The data were produced by immunoSEQ multiplex PCR, yet TCRdb's version contains in-frame clones alone and is incomplete. The sample holds a few hundred thousand clones, 65% to 90% seen once. Source material: PBMCs. These TCRs come from a girl aged 5-17 years in good health and CMV-seronegative. Each CDR3 is given with its conserved first and last residue. D genes are given only for firm matches. Clone size is shown for a subset of rows, as once, few, many or a class of expanded clone.

clone size	V gene	D gene	J gene	CDR3 length	CDR3 DNA	CDR3 protein
.	TRBV29-1	TRBD2	TRBJ2-7	14	TGCAGCGTTGCCCTACTAGCGGGAGATTACGAGCAGTACTTC	CSVALLAGDYEQYF
.	TRBV7-3	TRBD2	TRBJ2-3	20	TGTGCCAGCAGCTTAACATTCAACCCTCGACTAGCGGGGGGAACAGATACGCAGTATTTT	CASSLTFNPRLAGGTDTQYF
.	TRBV13	.	TRBJ1-2	14	TGTGCCAGCAGCTTAACAGGGTCTAACTATGGCTACACCTTC	CASSLTGSNYGYTF
.	TRBV28	.	TRBJ2-7	11	TGTGCCAGCAGCACATCCTACGAGCAGTACTTC	CASSTSYEQYF
.	TRBV5-5	TRBD2	TRBJ2-5	16	TGTGCCAGCAGCTCGGAACTAGCGGGGGGGCTGGAGACCCAGTACTTC	CASSSELAGGLETQYF
once	TRBV5-4	TRBD1	TRBJ2-1	15	TGTGCCAGCAGCTTGGGGGGACAGGGAAGGAATGAGCAGTTCTTC	CASSLGGQGRNEQFF
.	TRBV7-9	TRBD1	TRBJ2-7	14	TGTTCCAGCGCCGGGACCCAGGGGGCTAGTGAGCAGTACTTC	CSSAGTQGASEQYF
.	TRBV11-2	TRBD1	TRBJ2-7	15	TGTGCCAGCAGCTTCGGGACAGGATATAACTACGAGCAGTACTTC	CASSFGTGYNYEQYF
.	TRBV5-1	TRBD1	TRBJ2-1	16	TGCGCCAGCAGCCCTAACGTCGGGACAGGGCGTACTGAGCAGTTCTTC	CASSPNVGTGRTEQFF
once	TRBV19	.	TRBJ1-4	13	TGTGCCAGTAGGGACAGCCCGGATGAAAAACTGTTTTTT	CASRDSPDEKLFF
.	TRBV6-1	TRBD1	TRBJ2-1	15	TGTGCCAGCAGTTTGGAACGGGACAGGTACAATGAGCAGTTCTTC	CASSLERDRYNEQFF
.	TRBV30	.	TRBJ2-1	13	TGTGCCTGGAGTGTACCGGTCGTCGGTAAGCAGTTCTTC	CAWSVPVVGKQFF
.	TRBV10-1	.	TRBJ1-2	13	TGCGCCAGCAGTCCGGGCACAGGTGGAGGCTACACCTTC	CASSPGTGGGYTF
.	TRBV7-9	TRBD2	TRBJ2-5	14	TGTGCCAGCAGCTCCCTAGCGGGACTGGAGACCCAGTACTTC	CASSSLAGLETQYF
.	TRBV5-1	TRBD2	TRBJ2-5	17	TGCGCCAGCAGCTTGGGACTAGCGGGGGGCATTATGGAGACCCAGTACTTC	CASSLGLAGGIMETQYF
few	TRBV4-1	.	TRBJ1-1	16	TGCGCCAGCAGCCCCAGGACAAGAACTATGAACACTGAAGCTTTCTTT	CASSPRTRTMNTEAFF
.	TRBV30	TRBD1	TRBJ2-7	13	TGTGCCTGGAGTGTTAAACGAGGGACAGGGACGTACTTC	CAWSVKRGTGTYF
.	TRBV21-1	.	TRBJ1-6	16	TGTGCCAGCAGCGACGAGGCAGCCTCCTATAATTCACCCCTCCACTTT	CASSDEAASYNSPLHF
.	TRBV5-1	.	TRBJ1-1	15	TGCGCCAGCAGCTTGAGTGGGGGGGGGAACACTGAAGCTTTCTTT	CASSLSGGGNTEAFF
.	TRBV11-3	TRBD1	TRBJ2-2	15	TGTGCCAGCAGCGGCCGAGGGGGCAGCACCGGGGAGCTGTTTTTT	CASSGRGGSTGELFF
.	TRBV18	.	TRBJ2-1	14	TGTGCCAGCTCCCCCGTGCCCGGGGACAATGAGCAGTTCTTC	CASSPVPGDNEQFF
.	TRBV6-5	TRBD1	TRBJ2-7	14	TGTGCCAGCACCAGGACAGGGGGGACCTACGAGCAGTACTTC	CASTRTGGTYEQYF
.	TRBV7-2	.	TRBJ2-3	12	TGTGCCAGCAGGCCCCCGGCAGATACGCAGTATTTT	CASRPPADTQYF
.	TRBV6-5	.	TRBJ2-3	16	TGTGCCAGCAGTTACTCGCATGTTACGGGCCGAGGGACGCAGTATTTT	CASSYSHVTGRGTQYF
.	TRBV25-1	TRBD2	TRBJ2-7	12	TGTGCCGTGGCGGGAGAGTCCTACGAGCAGTACTTC	CAVAGESYEQYF
once	TRBV4-2	TRBD2	TRBJ2-2	18	TGTGCCAGCAGCCAAGCCCGGGGAGCGGGGGTGAACACCGGGGAGCTGTTTTTT	CASSQARGAGVNTGELFF
.	TRBV2	TRBD2	TRBJ2-7	16	TGTGCCAGCAGTGAATATGGGACTAGCGGGAGGTTCGAGCAGTACTTC	CASSEYGTSGRFEQYF
.	TRBV7-9	.	TRBJ2-7	16	TGTACCAGCAGCTTAGGAAAGGCAGGGGCTGGGCTGGAGCAGTACTTC	CTSSLGKAGAGLEQYF
once	TRBV7-9	TRBD1	TRBJ1-1	17	TGTGCCAGCAGCTTAAGGACAGGCCCCCTTGAGGACACTGAAGCTTTCTTT	CASSLRTGPLEDTEAFF
.	TRBV5-1	.	TRBJ2-3	15	TGCGCCAGCAGCTTTTCCTCCCAGAACACAGATACGCAGTATTTT	CASSFSSQNTDTQYF
few	TRBV7-9	.	TRBJ1-2	16	TGTGCCAGCGTAAGATGGGGGGGCGGAACTAACTATGGCTACACCTTC	CASVRWGGGTNYGYTF
.	TRBV6-6	.	TRBJ1-1	15	TGTGCCAGCAGTTACAATCTGGGCGGGGGACCTGAAGCTTTCTTT	CASSYNLGGGPEAFF
.	TRBV12-5	TRBD1	TRBJ1-1	15	TGTGCTAGTGGTCTCTACAGGGGGCAGGGGACTGAAGCTTTCTTT	CASGLYRGQGTEAFF
.	TRBV19	.	TRBJ1-3	13	TGTGCCAGTAGTCCCAGCTCTGGAAACACCATATATTTT	CASSPSSGNTIYF
.	TRBV2	.	TRBJ2-1	15	TGTGCCAGCAGTATGAGCGGAGACTCCTACAATGAGCAGTTCTTC	CASSMSGDSYNEQFF
.	TRBV4-1	.	TRBJ1-1	15	TGCGCCAGCAGCCCCCCAGTTGAGGGTAGCTTGAGAGCTTTCTTT	CASSPPVEGSLRAFF
.	TRBV4-2	.	TRBJ2-1	15	TGTGCCAGCAGCCTGCGACGGGGGACTCCCCATGAGCAGTTCTTC	CASSLRRGTPHEQFF
.	TRBV27	.	TRBJ1-5	18	TGTGCCAGCAGTTTATGCAGGGAGGGGTCCCGAGGCAATCAGCCCCAGCATTTT	CASSLCREGSRGNQPQHF
.	TRBV4-1	TRBD2	TRBJ2-3	20	TGCGCCAGCAGCCAAGAAGATCCCCTCGGAGCGGGGGGGCGCACAGATACGCAGTATTTT	CASSQEDPLGAGGRTDTQYF
.	TRBV28	TRBD2	TRBJ2-2	17	TGTGCCAGCAGCTCCCATACTATAGCGGGAGGATCCGGGGAGCTGTTTTTT	CASSSHTIAGGSGELFF
.	TRBV6-6	TRBD1	TRBJ1-2	12	TGTGCCTCCCATCAGGGGGGCGGCGGCTACACCTTC	CASHQGGGGYTF
.	TRBV28	TRBD1	TRBJ2-2	18	TGTGCCAGCAGTCCTTCCTCCGGGACAGGGGAAGGAACCGGGGAGCTGTTTTTT	CASSPSSGTGEGTGELFF
.	TRBV2	TRBD1	TRBJ1-1	15	TGTGCCAGCAGTCCCCACAGGGGGCTTGGCACTGAAGCTTTCTTT	CASSPHRGLGTEAFF
.	TRBV4-1	.	TRBJ2-1	13	TGCGCCAGCAGCGGTGGTGAAGGCGGGATGGAGTTCTTC	CASSGGEGGMEFF
.	TRBV28	TRBD2	TRBJ2-3	15	TGTGCCAGCAGTTGGACTAGCGGGAGAACAGATACGCAGTATTTT	CASSWTSGRTDTQYF